Listed below are T cell receptor beta chains from one sample, sequenced in a study of cytomegalovirus exposure and HLA in healthy donors. Sequencing used immunoSEQ multiplex PCR; TCRdb keeps in-frame clones, though not all of them. The sample lists about 98,000 clones, 65% to 80% occurring once. Input material: PBMCs. These receptors originate from a man between 60 and 75 years old in good health and CMV-seropositive. Both conserved end residues are part of each CDR3. The D gene is left open where the match is weak.

TRBV2	TRBD1	TRBJ1-6	TGTGCCAGCTCTCGGACAGGGCACTCACCCCTCCACTTT	CASSRTGHSPLHF
TRBV19	.	TRBJ2-7	TGTGCCAGTTCCCCTTGGACAGCGGCCGTTTACGAGCAGTACTTC	CASSPWTAAVYEQYF
TRBV9	TRBD2	TRBJ2-1	TGTGCCAGCAGCGAGCGACTAGCGGGGGGTTTTGAGCAGTTCTTC	CASSERLAGGFEQFF
TRBV7-2	.	TRBJ1-1	TGTGCCAGCAGCTTAGTTTTGGGGGGTGAAGCTTTCTTT	CASSLVLGGEAFF
TRBV7-9	TRBD1	TRBJ1-5	TGTGCCAGCAGCTCGGGACAGGGGAGGCAGCCCCAGCATTTT	CASSSGQGRQPQHF
TRBV5-6	TRBD2	TRBJ2-1	TGTGCCAGCAGCTTGGACGGAAGGCGGGGGGGCCGCCACAATGAGCAGTTCTTC	CASSLDGRRGGRHNEQFF
TRBV6-1	.	TRBJ1-6	TGTGCCAGCAATCGGGAAATTCCCCCGATTTCACCCCTCCACTTT	CASNREIPPISPLHF
TRBV19	TRBD1	TRBJ2-3	TGTGCCAGTAGCGACAGGGTACACACAGATACGCAGTATTTT	CASSDRVHTDTQYF
TRBV18	TRBD1	TRBJ1-6	TGTGCCAGCTCTAACGGCCAACGACAGGGGAGCGGTAATTCACCCCTCCACTTT	CASSNGQRQGSGNSPLHF
TRBV9	TRBD2	TRBJ2-7	TGTGCCAGCAGCGTAGGCGTGACTAGCGGGGCAACCTCCTACGAGCAGTACTTC	CASSVGVTSGATSYEQYF
TRBV7-9	TRBD2	TRBJ2-5	TGTGCCAGCAGCTTAGCGGGGGGGCAAGAGACCCAGTACTTC	CASSLAGGQETQYF
TRBV5-4	TRBD2	TRBJ2-1	TGTGCCAGCAGCTTGGAGGGCCCCGGGGGGGATGAGCAGTTCTTC	CASSLEGPGGDEQFF